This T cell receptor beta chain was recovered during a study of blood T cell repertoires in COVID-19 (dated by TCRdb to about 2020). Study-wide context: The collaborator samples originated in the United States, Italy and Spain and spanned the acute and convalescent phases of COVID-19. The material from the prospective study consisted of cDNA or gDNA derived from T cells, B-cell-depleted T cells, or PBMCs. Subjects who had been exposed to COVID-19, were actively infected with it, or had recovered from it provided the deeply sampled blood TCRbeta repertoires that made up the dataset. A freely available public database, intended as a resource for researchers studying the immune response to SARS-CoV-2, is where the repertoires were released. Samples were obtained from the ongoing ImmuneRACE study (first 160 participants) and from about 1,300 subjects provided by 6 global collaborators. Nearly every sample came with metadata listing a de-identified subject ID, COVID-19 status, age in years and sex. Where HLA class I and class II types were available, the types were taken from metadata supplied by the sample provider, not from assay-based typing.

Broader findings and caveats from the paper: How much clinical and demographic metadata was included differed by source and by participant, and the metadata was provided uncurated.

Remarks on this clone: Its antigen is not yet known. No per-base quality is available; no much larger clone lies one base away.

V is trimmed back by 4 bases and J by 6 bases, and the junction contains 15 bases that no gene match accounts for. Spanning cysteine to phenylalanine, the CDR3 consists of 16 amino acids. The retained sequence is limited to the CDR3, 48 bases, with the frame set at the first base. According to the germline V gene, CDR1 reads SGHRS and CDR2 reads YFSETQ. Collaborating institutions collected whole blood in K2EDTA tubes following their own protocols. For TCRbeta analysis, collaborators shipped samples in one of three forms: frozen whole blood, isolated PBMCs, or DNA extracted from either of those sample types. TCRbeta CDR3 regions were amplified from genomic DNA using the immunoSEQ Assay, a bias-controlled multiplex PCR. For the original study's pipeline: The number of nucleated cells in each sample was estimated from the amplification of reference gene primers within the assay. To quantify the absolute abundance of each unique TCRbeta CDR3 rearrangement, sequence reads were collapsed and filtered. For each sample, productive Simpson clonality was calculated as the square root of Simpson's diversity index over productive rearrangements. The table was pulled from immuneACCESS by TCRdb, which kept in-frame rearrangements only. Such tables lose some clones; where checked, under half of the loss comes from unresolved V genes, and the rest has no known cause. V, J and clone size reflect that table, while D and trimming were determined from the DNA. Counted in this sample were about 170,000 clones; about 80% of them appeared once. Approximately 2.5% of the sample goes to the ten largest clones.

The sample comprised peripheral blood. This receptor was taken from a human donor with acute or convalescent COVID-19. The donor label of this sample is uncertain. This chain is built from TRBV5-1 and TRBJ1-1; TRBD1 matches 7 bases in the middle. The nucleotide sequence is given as TGCGCCAGCAGCCCCCAACAGGGGAGAAATCTCCCTGAAGCTTTCTTT. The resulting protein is CASSPQQGRNLPEAFF. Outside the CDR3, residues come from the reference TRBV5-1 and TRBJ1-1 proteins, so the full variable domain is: KAGVTQTPRYLIKTRGQQVTLSCSPISGHRSVSWYQQTPGQGLQFLFEYFSETQRNKGNFPGRFSGRQFSNSRSEMNVSTLELGDSALYLCASSPQQGRNLPEAFFGQGTRLTVV.